The 11 T cell receptor beta chains in this list originate from one sample, sequenced in a study of beta chain features in type 1 diabetes. The study reverse transcribed the entire isolated RNA, so it sequenced expressed TCRB transcripts. Produced via immunoSEQ multiplex PCR; TCRdb's table is partial and in-frame only. The data show over 150,000 clones, around 8% seen once. Input material: central memory CD4+ T cells from blood. The receptors stem from a man aged 18 to 35 in good health.

This clone was seen repeatedly, ten times or more. The CDR3, as DNA: TGTGCCATCAGTGATTTTGCGGGTTCGCGGACCTACGAGCAGTACTTC. This sequence encodes CAISDFAGSRTYEQYF. V is TRBV10-3 and J is TRBJ2-7, with D perhaps TRBD2 (5 bases). With 3 bases removed from V and 2 bases from J, the gap between germline ends came to 17 bases. CDR1 and CDR2 from the germline V gene are ENHRY and SYGVKD. The CDR3 has 16 amino acids.

This clone was counted only a few times. This chain joins TRBV2 and TRBJ2-3; the D gene is possibly TRBD1 (5 bases). The CDR3 is 13 residues long. Trimming took 7 bases from V and 1 from J, leaving 9 bases between them. CDR1 and CDR2 from the germline V gene are SNHLY and FYNNEI. The CDR3 sequence: CASNRGGTDTQYF. CDR3 DNA: TGTGCCAGCAATAGGGGCGGCACAGATACGCAGTATTTT.

This clone was picked up a small number of times. The rearrangement joins TRBV4-2 to TRBJ2-1; 10 bases are a match to TRBD1. The CDR3 is 19 residues long. The junction had 11 bases not matched to a gene; V was cut back by 0 bases and J by 3 bases. Germline V lookup: CDR1 LGHNA, CDR2 YNFKEQ. As DNA, the CDR3 is TGTGCCAGCAGCCAAGACCCCAGGGCGACAGGGGGCTACTACAATGAGCAGTTCTTC. The encoded protein is CASSQDPRATGGYYNEQFF.

This clone was detected a few times. V usage is TRBV19 and J usage is TRBJ1-2; 8 bases match TRBD1. CDR1 is LNHDA and CDR2 is SQIVND in the germline V gene (reference sequence). This CDR3 contains 13 residues. Trimming cost V 8 bases and J 4 bases; bases outside gene matches: 6. The CDR3 here is CASRFQGAYGYTF. As DNA, the CDR3 is TGTGCCAGTCGTTTCCAGGGGGCCTATGGCTACACCTTC. The complete variable domain, with remaining parts taken from reference TRBV19 and TRBJ1-2, reads DGGITQSPKYLFRKEGQNVTLSCEQNLNHDAMYWYRQDPGQGLRLIYYSQIVNDFQKGDIAEGYSVSREKKESFPLTVTSAQKNPTAFYLCASRFQGAYGYTFGSGTRLTVV.

The chain has TRBV13 and TRBJ2-2, with 10 bases aligning to TRBD1. This CDR3 region has 12 residues. Unmatched junction bases numbered 4, after V lost 5 bases and J lost 13 bases. Per germline, CDR1 PRHDT and CDR2 FYEKMQ (reference sequence). CDR3: CASSGTGVVLFF. CDR3 DNA: TGTGCCAGCAGCGGGACAGGGGTGGTGCTGTTTTTT.

The CDR3 sequence is CASSLGTNTEAFF. The CDR3, as DNA: TGTGCCAGCAGCTTAGGGACTAACACTGAAGCTTTCTTT. The J gene is TRBJ1-1, the V gene TRBV7-2; no clear D gene. This CDR3 spans 13 amino acids. Trimming cost V 1 base and J 2 bases, with 5 bases left between them. Looked up from germline, CDR1 is SGHTA and CDR2 is FQGNSA.

The chain employs TRBV5-5 and TRBJ2-1, with D perhaps matching TRBD1 (5 bases). Germline lookup yields CDR1 SGHKS and CDR2 YYEKEE (reference sequence). Trimming left V 3 bases short and J 5 bases short, with 15 bases between. The length of the CDR3 is 15 residues. Here the CDR3 DNA reads TGTGCCAGCAGCTCCGCAGGGCCACCTAACAATGAGCAGTTCTTC. It encodes CASSSAGPPNNEQFF.

This clone has only a few counts. Lacking the conserved final phenylalanine or tryptophan, this CDR3 likely reflects a read error. The DNA is left out, because the CDR3 cannot be placed on it with certainty; the CDR3 is given as TCRdb lists it. V gene TRBV14 combines with J gene TRBJ2-7; the table assigns TRBD1, which was not confirmed against the DNA. The CDR3 numbers 10 amino acids, ends counted. Germline-derived CDR1 and CDR2 are SGHDN and FVKESK. CDR3 region: CASSRTGTGC.

This clone was seen a few times. The V gene is TRBV19, the J gene TRBJ1-5, with D possibly TRBD1 on 6 matching bases. The germline V and J ends were trimmed by 6 bases and 9 bases, with 21 bases remaining between them. The CDR3 has 15 residues. Germline CDR1 reads LNHDA; CDR2 reads SQIVND (reference sequence). In DNA, the CDR3 is TGTGCCAGTAGGCCCGGGGGGCAGCAATGGGGGCCCCAGCATTTT. It translates to CASRPGGQQWGPQHF.

This clone was detected ten times or more. This chain connects TRBV5-4 to TRBJ2-7; 7 positions match TRBD1. With 3 bases clipped from V and 5 bases from J, the junction kept 8 bases outside the gene matches. The CDR3 has 14 residues. Germline values: CDR1 SGHNT, CDR2 YYREEE (reference sequence). For the CDR3, the DNA is TGTGCCAGCAGCTCGATGGACAGGTCCGACGAGCAGTACTTC. Residues: CASSSMDRSDEQYF.

This clone was detected a few times. The chain is built from TRBV28 and TRBJ1-2; D call uncertain. The CDR3 is made up of 15 amino acids. Germline CDR1 MDHEN, CDR2 SYDVKM. The V and J ends lost 2 bases and 4 bases respectively, with 14 bases between them. CDR3 bases: TGTGCCAGCAGTTTACACTCCCAACCATCCTATGGCTACACCTTC. This translates into CASSLHSQPSYGYTF.